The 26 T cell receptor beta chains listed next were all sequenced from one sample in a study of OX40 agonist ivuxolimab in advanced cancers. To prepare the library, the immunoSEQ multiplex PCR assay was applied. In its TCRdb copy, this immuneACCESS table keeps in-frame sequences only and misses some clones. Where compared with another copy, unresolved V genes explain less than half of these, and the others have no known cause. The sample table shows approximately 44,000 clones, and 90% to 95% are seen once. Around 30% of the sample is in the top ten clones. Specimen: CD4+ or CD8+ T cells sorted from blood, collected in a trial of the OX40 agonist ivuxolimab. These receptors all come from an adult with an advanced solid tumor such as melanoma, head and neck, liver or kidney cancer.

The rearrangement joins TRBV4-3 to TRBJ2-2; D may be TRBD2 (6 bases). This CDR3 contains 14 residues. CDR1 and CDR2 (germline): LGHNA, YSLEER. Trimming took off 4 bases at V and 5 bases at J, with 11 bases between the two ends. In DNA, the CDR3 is TGCGCCAGCAGCCCTGGGACTCAGACCGGGGAGCTGTTTTTT. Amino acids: CASSPGTQTGELFF.

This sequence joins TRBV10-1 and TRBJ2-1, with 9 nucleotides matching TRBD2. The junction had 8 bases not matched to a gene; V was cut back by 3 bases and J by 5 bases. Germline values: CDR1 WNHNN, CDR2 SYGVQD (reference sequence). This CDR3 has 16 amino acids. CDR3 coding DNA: TGCGCCAGCAGTGACCCAGTGGCTAGCGGGAACAATGAGCAGTTCTTC. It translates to CASSDPVASGNNEQFF.

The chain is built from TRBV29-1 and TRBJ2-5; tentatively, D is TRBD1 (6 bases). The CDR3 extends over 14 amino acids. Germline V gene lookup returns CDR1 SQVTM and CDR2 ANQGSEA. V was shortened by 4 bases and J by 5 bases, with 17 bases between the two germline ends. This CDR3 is CSVAGHNHGETQYF. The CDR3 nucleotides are TGCAGCGTTGCGGGACATAATCATGGGGAGACCCAGTACTTC.

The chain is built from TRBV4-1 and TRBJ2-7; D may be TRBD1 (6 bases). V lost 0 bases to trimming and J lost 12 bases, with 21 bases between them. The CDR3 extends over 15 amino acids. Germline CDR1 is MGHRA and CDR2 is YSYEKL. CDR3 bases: TGCGCCAGCAGCCAAGAGGCAGGGGCCGACCAAACTCCGTACTTC. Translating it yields CASSQEAGADQTPYF.

Here the CDR3 reads CASTGTGRGTEAFF. The DNA of the CDR3 is TGTGCCAGCACAGGGACAGGCAGGGGCACTGAAGCTTTCTTT. V and J are TRBV6-1 and TRBJ1-1; 8 nucleotides agree with TRBD1. The CDR3 is 14 residues long. Per the germline V gene, CDR1 is MNHNS and CDR2 is SASEGT. The V and J ends lost 7 bases and 4 bases, in that order; junction bases with no gene match: 8.

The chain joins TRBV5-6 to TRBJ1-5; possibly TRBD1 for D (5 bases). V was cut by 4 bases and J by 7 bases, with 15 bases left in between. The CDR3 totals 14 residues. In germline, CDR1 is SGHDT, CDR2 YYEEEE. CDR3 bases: TGTGCCAGCAGCCATGGTGGGGGAGGCCAGCCCCAGCATTTT. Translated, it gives CASSHGGGGQPQHF.

The CDR3 nucleotides are TGTGCCAGCAGCTACCTGGGGACAGTGGGCGAGCAGTACTTC. Its translation: CASSYLGTVGEQYF. The rearrangement joins TRBV7-9 to TRBJ2-7; TRBD1 matches at 7 bases. V trimming: 4 bases; J trimming: 6 bases; junction bases outside the gene matches: 9. The CDR3 is made up of 14 amino acids. The V gene's germline CDR1 is SEHNR and CDR2 FQNEAQ (reference sequence).

This CDR3 is CASSIGYTGELFF. In DNA, the CDR3 is TGTGCCAGTAGTATCGGATACACCGGGGAGCTGTTTTTT. The V call is TRBV19, the J call TRBJ2-2; no clear D gene. This CDR3 contains 13 residues. CDR1 and CDR2 from the germline V gene are LNHDA and SQIVND (reference sequence). V was trimmed by 3 bases and J by 3 bases, leaving 5 bases between them.

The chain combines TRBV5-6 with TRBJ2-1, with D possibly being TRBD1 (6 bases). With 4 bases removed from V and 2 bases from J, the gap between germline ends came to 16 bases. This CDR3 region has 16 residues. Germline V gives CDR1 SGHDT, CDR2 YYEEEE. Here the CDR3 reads CASSPAGRGPYNEQFF. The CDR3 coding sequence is TGTGCCAGCAGCCCCGCTGGCAGGGGACCCTACAATGAGCAGTTCTTC.

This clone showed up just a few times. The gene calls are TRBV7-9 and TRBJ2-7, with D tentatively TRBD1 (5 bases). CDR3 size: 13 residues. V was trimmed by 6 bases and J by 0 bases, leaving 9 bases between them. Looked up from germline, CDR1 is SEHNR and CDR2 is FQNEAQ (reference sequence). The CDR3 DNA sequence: TGTGCCAGCAGTGGCAGGGACTCCTACGAGCAGTACTTC. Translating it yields CASSGRDSYEQYF.

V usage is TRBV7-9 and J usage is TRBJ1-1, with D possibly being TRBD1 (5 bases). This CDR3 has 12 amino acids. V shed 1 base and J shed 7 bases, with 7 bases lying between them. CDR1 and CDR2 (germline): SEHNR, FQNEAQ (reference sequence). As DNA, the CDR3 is TGTGCCAGCAGCTTAGGGACAATTGAAGCTTTCTTT. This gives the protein CASSLGTIEAFF.

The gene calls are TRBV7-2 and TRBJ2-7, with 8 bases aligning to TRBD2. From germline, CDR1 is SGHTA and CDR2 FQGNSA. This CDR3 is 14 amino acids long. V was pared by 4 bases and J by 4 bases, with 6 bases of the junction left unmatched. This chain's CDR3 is CASSSGGGVYEQYF. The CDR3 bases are TGTGCCAGCAGCTCGGGAGGGGGGGTTTACGAGCAGTACTTC.

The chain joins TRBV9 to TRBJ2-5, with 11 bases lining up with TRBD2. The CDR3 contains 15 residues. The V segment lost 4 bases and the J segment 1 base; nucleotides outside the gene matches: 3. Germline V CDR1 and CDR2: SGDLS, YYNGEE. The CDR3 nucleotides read TGTGCCAGCAGCCCTAGCGGGAGGCGCCAAGAGACCCAGTACTTC. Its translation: CASSPSGRRQETQYF.

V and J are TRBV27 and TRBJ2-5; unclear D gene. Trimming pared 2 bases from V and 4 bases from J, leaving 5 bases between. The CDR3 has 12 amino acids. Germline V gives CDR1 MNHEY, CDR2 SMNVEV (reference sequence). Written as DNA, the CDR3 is TGTGCCAGCAGTTTAAGTAGAGAGACCCAGTACTTC. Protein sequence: CASSLSRETQYF.

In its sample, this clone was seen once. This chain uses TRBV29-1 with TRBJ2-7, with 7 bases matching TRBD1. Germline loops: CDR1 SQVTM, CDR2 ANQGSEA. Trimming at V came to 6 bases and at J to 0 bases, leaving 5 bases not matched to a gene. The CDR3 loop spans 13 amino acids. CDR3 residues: CSVRTGSSYEQYF. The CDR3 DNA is TGCAGCGTCCGGACAGGAAGCTCCTACGAGCAGTACTTC.

CDR3 coding DNA: TGTGCCAGCAGCTTGGCTACAGGGGCGGGAAACACCATATATTTT. This codes for CASSLATGAGNTIYF. The V and J genes are TRBV13 and TRBJ1-3; 7 bases fit TRBD1. In germline, CDR1 is PRHDT, CDR2 FYEKMQ (reference sequence). The CDR3 sequence is 15 residues long. Trimming took 3 bases from V and 4 from J; bases not matched to a gene: 6.

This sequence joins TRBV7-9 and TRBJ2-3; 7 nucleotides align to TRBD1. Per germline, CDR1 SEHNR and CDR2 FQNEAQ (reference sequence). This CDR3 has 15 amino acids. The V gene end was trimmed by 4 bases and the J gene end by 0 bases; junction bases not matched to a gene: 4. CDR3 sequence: CASSWGQFSTDTQYF. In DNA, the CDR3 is TGTGCCAGCAGCTGGGGACAGTTTAGCACAGATACGCAGTATTTT. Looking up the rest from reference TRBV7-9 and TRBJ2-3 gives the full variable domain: DTGVSQNPRHKITKRGQNVTFRCDPISEHNRLYWYRQTLGQGPEFLTYFQNEAQLEKSRLLSDRFSAERPKGSFSTLEIQRTEQGDSAMYLCASSWGQFSTDTQYFGPGTRLTVL.

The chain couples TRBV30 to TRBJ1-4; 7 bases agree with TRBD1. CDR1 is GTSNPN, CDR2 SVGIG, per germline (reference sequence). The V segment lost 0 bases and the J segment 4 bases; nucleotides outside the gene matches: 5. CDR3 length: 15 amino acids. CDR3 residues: CAWSVWDSLNEKLFF. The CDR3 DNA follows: TGTGCCTGGAGTGTGTGGGACAGTCTTAATGAAAAACTGTTTTTT.

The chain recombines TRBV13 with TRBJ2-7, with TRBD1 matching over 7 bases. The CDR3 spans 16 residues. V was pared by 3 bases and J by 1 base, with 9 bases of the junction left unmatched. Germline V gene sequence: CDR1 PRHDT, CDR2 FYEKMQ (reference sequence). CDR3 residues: CASSLAPLTGSYEQYF. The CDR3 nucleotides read TGTGCCAGCAGCTTGGCCCCTCTGACAGGGTCCTACGAGCAGTACTTC.

In DNA form, the CDR3 reads TGCGCCAGCAGCCAAAAGACAGTGAACACCGGGGAGCTGTTTTTT. Translated: CASSQKTVNTGELFF. J is TRBJ2-2 and V is TRBV4-1; D is possibly TRBD1 (5 bases). Germline CDR1 is MGHRA and CDR2 is YSYEKL. This CDR3 contains 15 residues. The V end lost 2 bases, the J end lost 1 base, and 8 bases lay between the germline ends.

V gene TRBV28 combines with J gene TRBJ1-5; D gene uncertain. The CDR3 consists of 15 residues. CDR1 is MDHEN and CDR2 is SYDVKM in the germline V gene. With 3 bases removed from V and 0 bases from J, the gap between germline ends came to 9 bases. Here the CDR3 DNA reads TGTGCCAGCAGTTTTCGGACCTATAGCAATCAGCCCCAGCATTTT. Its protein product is CASSFRTYSNQPQHF.

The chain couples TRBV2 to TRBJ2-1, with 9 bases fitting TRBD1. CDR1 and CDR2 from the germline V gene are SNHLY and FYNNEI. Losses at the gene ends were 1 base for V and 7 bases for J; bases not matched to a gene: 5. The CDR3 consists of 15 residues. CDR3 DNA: TGTGCCAGCAGTGAAGACAGGGGGCTGGCGAATGAGCAGTTCTTC. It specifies CASSEDRGLANEQFF.

The CDR3 coding sequence is TGTGCTAGTGGTTTGGTATTCGGACAGGGGAACACCGGGGAGCTGTTTTTT. This gives the protein CASGLVFGQGNTGELFF. The V and J genes are TRBV12-5 and TRBJ2-2; 8 nucleotides line up with TRBD1. Germline V gene lookup returns CDR1 LGHNT and CDR2 FRNRAP. The CDR3 has 17 amino acids. Trimming took 0 bases from V and 1 from J; bases not matched to a gene: 4. Full variable domain (outside the CDR3, taken from reference TRBV12-5 and TRBJ2-2): DARVTQTPRHKVTEMGQEVTMRCQPILGHNTVFWYRQTMMQGLELLAYFRNRAPLDDSGMPKDRFSAEMPDATLATLKIQPSEPRDSAVYFCASGLVFGQGNTGELFFGEGSRLTVL.

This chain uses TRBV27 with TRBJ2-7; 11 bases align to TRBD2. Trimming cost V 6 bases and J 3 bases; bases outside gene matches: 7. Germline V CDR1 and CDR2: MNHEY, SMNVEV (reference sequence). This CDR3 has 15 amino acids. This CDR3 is CASRPGLAENYEQYF. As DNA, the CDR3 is TGTGCCAGCAGGCCGGGACTAGCGGAGAACTACGAGCAGTACTTC.

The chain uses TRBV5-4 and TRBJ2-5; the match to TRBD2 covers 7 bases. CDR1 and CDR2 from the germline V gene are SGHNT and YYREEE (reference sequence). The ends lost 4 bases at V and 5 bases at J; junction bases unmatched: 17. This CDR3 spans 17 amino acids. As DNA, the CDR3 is TGTGCCAGCAGCCCCCCTATCTGGGGGGACGGGGGGGAGACCCAGTACTTC. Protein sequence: CASSPPIWGDGGETQYF.

CDR3 sequence reads: CAAYGGPFYEQYF. The CDR3 DNA reads as TGTGCCGCCTACGGTGGACCATTTTACGAGCAGTACTTC. The chain has TRBV30 and TRBJ2-7; D remains ambiguous. Germline CDR1 reads GTSNPN; CDR2 reads SVGIG (reference sequence). The CDR3 loop spans 13 amino acids. V gave up 8 bases and J gave up 4 bases, with 18 bases separating them. Full variable domain (outside the CDR3, taken from reference TRBV30 and TRBJ2-7): SQTIHQWPATLVQPVGSPLSLECTVEGTSNPNLYWYRQAAGRGLQLLFYSVGIGQISSEVPQNLSASRPQDRQFILSSKKLLLSDSGFYLCAAYGGPFYEQYFGPGTRLTVT.